This T cell receptor (beta chain) was recorded in a study of blood T cell repertoires in COVID-19. Study overall: The United States, Italy and Spain supplied acute and convalescent COVID-19 samples. T cells, B-cell-depleted T cells, or PBMCs provided the cDNA or gDNA that served as material.

The V gene end was trimmed by 6 bases and the J gene end by 9 bases; junction bases not matched to a gene: 9. The CDR3 extends over 14 amino acids. The V gene's germline CDR1 is LNHDA and CDR2 SQIVND (reference sequence). Followed longitudinally, the Seattle patients had been enrolled during active infection. Under the authors' procedure: Nucleated cell number was recorded as an estimate derived from reference gene primer amplification. Assay: immunoSEQ multiplex PCR; the TCRdb copy retains only in-frame clones and omits some. V and J calls and clone size come straight from that table; D and trimming were deduced from the DNA. This sample has 400,000 or so clones, with 70% to 90% found just once.

The sequence was obtained from a man younger than 30 with COVID-19, enrolled during active disease. The chain employs TRBV19 and TRBJ2-1, with TRBD2 matching over 9 bases. The source material was peripheral blood. CDR3 protein: CASRQLAGRGEQFF. CDR3 coding DNA: TGTGCCAGTAGACAACTAGCGGGTAGGGGTGAGCAGTTCTTC.